This T cell receptor (beta chain) was recovered during a study of beta chain bispecific antibodies for T cell cancers. The study's findings and limits: Most targeted TRBV signal came from the leukemia cell line cells, not normal T cells. The TRBV12-3 share of total TRBV signal fell 98.9% after anti-TRBV12 rather than anti-CD19 exposure.

Either OKT3 anti-CD3 antibody or CD3/CD28 beads expanded T cells from blood mononuclear cells over roughly three days. Each coculture: roughly 50,000 target cells, roughly 50,000 normal T cells, bispecific antibody. Per germline, CDR1 SGHRS and CDR2 YFSETQ. The length of the CDR3 is 15 residues. V was clipped by 0 bases and J by 3 bases; unmatched bases: 4. One entry per CDR3 protein, called by TCRdb with MiXCR from the 5' RACE reads. This table has tens of thousands of distinct CDR3 sequences, 2% to 2.5% appearing once. This clonotype was counted many times. The target antigen is unknown. The source of this sequence is a human donor in good health. Some clones in this sample may be carry-over from other donors' samples. The rearrangement uses TRBV5-1 and TRBJ2-7; 9 bases map to TRBD1. The starting material was healthy donor T cells cultured with leukemia cells, obtained from a culture containing a bispecific antibody targeting TCR Vbeta12. CDR3 amino acids: CASSLVSGQGYEQYF. The CDR3 coding sequence is TGCGCCAGCAGCTTGGTGTCGGGACAGGGCTACGAGCAGTACTTC.